One sample yielded the 9 T cell receptor beta chains listed below, sequenced in a study of response to subunit inactivated influenza vaccine. TCRdb reanalysed the RT-PCR reads using MiXCR and keeps one entry per CDR3 protein. Among some 550,000 distinct CDR3 sequences, 20% to 25% were seen once, and the ten largest hold 2.5% to 3%. These data also featured in a second study, about T cells expressing NK-cell markers. That study reports: UMI-tagged 5'RACE template switching yielded the TCR beta cDNA.

The sample was CD4+ T cells sorted from PBMCs, taken about 12 days after vaccination. The receptors derive from a man between 50 and 59 years old who received an inactivated influenza vaccine.

There are a few counts of this clonotype. V and J are TRBV20-1 and TRBJ1-1, with unresolved D. Germline assignment: CDR1 DFQATT and CDR2 SNEGSKA (reference sequence). The V gene lost 1 base and the J gene lost 4 bases, with 13 bases spanning the gap. This CDR3 contains 14 residues. The CDR3 spells CSARGVQLGTEAFF. DNA of the CDR3: TGCAGTGCTAGAGGCGTCCAATTGGGCACTGAAGCTTTCTTT.

Of note for this clonotype: The CDR3 ends on some other residue instead of the conserved phenylalanine or tryptophan, so this is likely a read error. The V call is TRBV14, the J call TRBJ1-6; D perhaps matches TRBD1 (5 bases). The CDR3 length is 12 residues. Germline loops: CDR1 SGHDN, CDR2 FVKESK. Trimming removed 4 bases from V and 9 bases from J, with 7 bases in between. The CDR3 DNA sequence: TGTGCCAGCAGCCTGGGGGTTTCACCCCTCCACCTT. Encoded protein: CASSLGVSPLHL.

In this sample, this clonotype turned up a few times. The CDR3 DNA reads as TGTGCCAGCAGCTTCAAGGACCGGGACGAGCAGTACTTC. It encodes CASSFKDRDEQYF. The V and J genes are TRBV3-1 and TRBJ2-7; D gene uncertain. CDR3 length equals 13 residues. The germline gives CDR1 LGHDT, CDR2 YNNKEL (reference sequence). V lost 5 bases and J lost 5, with 13 bases in between.

The sample holds a few counts of this clonotype. In nucleotides, the CDR3 is TGTGCCAGCAGCTTAGTTACAGGGGGGAATGAAAAACTGTTTTTT. As protein: CASSLVTGGNEKLFF. The chain couples TRBV11-2 to TRBJ1-4; 8 bases line up with TRBD1. Trimming cost V 1 base and J 5 bases; bases outside gene matches: 3. Germline loops: CDR1 SGHAT, CDR2 FQNNGV. The length of the CDR3 is 15 residues.

This clonotype turned up a few times. This chain joins TRBV9 and TRBJ1-2; D is undetermined. CDR3 size: 13 residues. Germline V CDR1 and CDR2: SGDLS, YYNGEE. The V gene lost 0 bases and the J gene lost 4 bases, with 7 bases spanning the gap. The CDR3 sequence: CASSVDDAYGYTF. DNA for the CDR3: TGTGCCAGCAGCGTAGACGACGCCTATGGCTACACCTTC.

Only a few counts were recorded for this clonotype. The chain carries TRBV4-2 and TRBJ2-2; D remains ambiguous. Germline-derived CDR1 and CDR2 are LGHNA and YNFKEQ. The germline V and J ends were trimmed by 4 bases and 0 bases, with 12 bases remaining between them. CDR3 length: 16 residues. In nucleotides, the CDR3 is TGTGCCAGCAGCCGGCAGGCCGGCTCGAACACCGGGGAGCTGTTTTTT. It is translated as CASSRQAGSNTGELFF.

The chain has TRBV20-1 and TRBJ2-5, with TRBD2 matching 10 bases. The CDR3 has 15 residues. Trimming at V came to 2 bases and at J to 5 bases, leaving 8 bases not matched to a gene. Per the germline V gene, CDR1 is DFQATT and CDR2 is SNEGSKA (reference sequence). DNA for the CDR3: TGCAGTGCTAGAATACTAGCGGGGTATGGTGAGACCCAGTACTTC. Amino acids: CSARILAGYGETQYF.

V usage is TRBV5-1 and J usage is TRBJ1-1, with TRBD1 matching over 7 bases. The CDR3 contains 12 residues. Per germline, CDR1 SGHRS and CDR2 YFSETQ. Trimming cost V 5 bases and J 9 bases; bases outside gene matches: 7. The chain's CDR3 is CASRGQGGQAFF. Written as DNA, the CDR3 is TGCGCCAGCAGGGGGCAGGGGGGCCAAGCTTTCTTT.

This chain joins TRBV5-1 and TRBJ1-2; TRBD1 might be the D (5 bases). Trimming took off 3 bases at V and 8 bases at J, with 17 bases between the two ends. Germline CDR1 reads SGHRS; CDR2 reads YFSETQ. This CDR3 is 14 amino acids long. CDR3 in amino acids: CASSSTGNQGGYTF. The CDR3 DNA reads TGCGCCAGCAGCTCTACAGGCAACCAGGGCGGCTACACCTTC. The full variable domain, completed using reference TRBV5-1 and TRBJ1-2, is KAGVTQTPRYLIKTRGQQVTLSCSPISGHRSVSWYQQTPGQGLQFLFEYFSETQRNKGNFPGRFSGRQFSNSRSEMNVSTLELGDSALYLCASSSTGNQGGYTFGSGTRLTVV.